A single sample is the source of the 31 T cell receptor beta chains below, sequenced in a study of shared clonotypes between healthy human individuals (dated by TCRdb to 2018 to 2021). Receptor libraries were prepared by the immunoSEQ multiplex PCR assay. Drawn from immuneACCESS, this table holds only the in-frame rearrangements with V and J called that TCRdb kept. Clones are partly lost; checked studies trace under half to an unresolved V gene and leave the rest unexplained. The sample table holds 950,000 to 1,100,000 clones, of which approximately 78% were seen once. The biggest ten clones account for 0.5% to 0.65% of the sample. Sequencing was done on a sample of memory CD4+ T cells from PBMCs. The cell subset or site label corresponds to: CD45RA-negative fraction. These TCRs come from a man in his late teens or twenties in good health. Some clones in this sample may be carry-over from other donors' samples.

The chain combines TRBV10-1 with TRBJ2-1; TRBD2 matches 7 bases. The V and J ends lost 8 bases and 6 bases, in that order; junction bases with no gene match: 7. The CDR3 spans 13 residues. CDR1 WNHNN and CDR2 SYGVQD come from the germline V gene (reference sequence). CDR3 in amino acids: CASLAGEANEQFF. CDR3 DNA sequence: TGCGCCAGCCTCGCGGGGGAGGCCAATGAGCAGTTCTTC.

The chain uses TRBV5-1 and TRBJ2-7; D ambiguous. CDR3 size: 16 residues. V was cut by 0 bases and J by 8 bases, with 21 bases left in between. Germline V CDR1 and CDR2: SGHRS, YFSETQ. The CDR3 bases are TGCGCCAGCAGCTTGGATTTAAGTAGGATACTTACGAAGCAGTACTTC. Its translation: CASSLDLSRILTKQYF.

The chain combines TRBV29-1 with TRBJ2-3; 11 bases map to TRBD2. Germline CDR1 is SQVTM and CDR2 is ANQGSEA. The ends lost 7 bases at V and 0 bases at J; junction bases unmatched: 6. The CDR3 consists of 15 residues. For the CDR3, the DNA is TGCAGCGGCCGACTAGCGGGACGTAGCACAGATACGCAGTATTTT. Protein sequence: CSGRLAGRSTDTQYF.

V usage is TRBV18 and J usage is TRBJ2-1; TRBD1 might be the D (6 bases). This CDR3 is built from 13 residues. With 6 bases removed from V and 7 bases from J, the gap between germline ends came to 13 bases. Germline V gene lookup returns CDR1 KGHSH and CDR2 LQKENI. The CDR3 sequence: CASSPDQGNEQFF. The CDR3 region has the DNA TGTGCCAGCTCCCCGGACCAGGGGAATGAGCAGTTCTTC.

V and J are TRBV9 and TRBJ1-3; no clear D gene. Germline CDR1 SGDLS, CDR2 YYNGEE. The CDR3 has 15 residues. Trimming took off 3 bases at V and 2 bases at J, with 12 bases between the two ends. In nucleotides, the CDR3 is TGTGCCAGCAGCGATTCGGGAGCTGCTGGAAACACCATATATTTT. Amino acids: CASSDSGAAGNTIYF. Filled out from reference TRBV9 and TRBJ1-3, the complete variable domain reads DSGVTQTPKHLITATGQRVTLRCSPRSGDLSVYWYQQSLDQGLQFLIQYYNGEERAKGNILERFSAQQFPDLHSELNLSSLELGDSALYFCASSDSGAAGNTIYFGEGSWLTVV.

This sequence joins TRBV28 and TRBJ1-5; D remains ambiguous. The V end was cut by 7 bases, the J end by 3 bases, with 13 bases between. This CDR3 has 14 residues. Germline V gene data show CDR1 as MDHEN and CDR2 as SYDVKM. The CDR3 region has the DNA TGTGCCAGCAAACTCAGCGCTACCAATCAGCCCCAGCATTTT. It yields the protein CASKLSATNQPQHF.

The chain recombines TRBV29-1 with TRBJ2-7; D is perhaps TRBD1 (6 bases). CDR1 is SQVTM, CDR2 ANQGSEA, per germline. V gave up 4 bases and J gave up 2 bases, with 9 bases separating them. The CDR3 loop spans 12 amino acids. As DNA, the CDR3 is TGCAGCGTTGGTCGGACAGCCTACGAGCAGTACTTC. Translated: CSVGRTAYEQYF.

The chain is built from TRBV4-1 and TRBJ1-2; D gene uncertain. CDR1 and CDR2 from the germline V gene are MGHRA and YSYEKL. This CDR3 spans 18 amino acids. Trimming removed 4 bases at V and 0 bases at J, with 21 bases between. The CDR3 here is CASSPITARASSNYGYTF. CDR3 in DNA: TGCGCCAGCAGCCCCATTACAGCCCGCGCTTCTTCTAACTATGGCTACACCTTC.

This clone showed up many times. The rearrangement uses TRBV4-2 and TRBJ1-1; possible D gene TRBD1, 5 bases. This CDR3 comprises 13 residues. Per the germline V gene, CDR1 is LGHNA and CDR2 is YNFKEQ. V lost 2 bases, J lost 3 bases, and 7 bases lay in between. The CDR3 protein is CASSQSGDTEAFF. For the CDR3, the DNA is TGTGCCAGCAGCCAATCGGGGGACACTGAAGCTTTCTTT.

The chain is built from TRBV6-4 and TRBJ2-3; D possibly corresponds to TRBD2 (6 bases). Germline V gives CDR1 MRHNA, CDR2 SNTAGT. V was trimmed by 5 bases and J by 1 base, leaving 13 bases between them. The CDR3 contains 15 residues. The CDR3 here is CASSHSGAGTDTQYF. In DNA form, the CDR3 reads TGTGCCAGCAGTCATAGCGGAGCCGGCACAGATACGCAGTATTTT.

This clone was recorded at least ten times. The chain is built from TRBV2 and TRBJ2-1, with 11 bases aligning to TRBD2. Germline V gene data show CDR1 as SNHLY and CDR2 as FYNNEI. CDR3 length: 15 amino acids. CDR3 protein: CGSSALAGGYNEQFF. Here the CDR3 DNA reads TGTGGGAGCAGTGCGCTAGCGGGAGGCTACAATGAGCAGTTCTTC.

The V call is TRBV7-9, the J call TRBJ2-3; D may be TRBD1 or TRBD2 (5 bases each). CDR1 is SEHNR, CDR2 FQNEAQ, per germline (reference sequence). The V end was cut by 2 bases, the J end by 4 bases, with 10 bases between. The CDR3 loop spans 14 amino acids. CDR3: CASSLRGVPDTQYF. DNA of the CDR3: TGTGCCAGCAGCTTAAGGGGAGTGCCAGATACGCAGTATTTT.

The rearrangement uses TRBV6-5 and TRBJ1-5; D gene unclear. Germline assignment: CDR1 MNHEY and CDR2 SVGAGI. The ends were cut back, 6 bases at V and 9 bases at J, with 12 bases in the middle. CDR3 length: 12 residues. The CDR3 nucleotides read TGTGCCAGCAGCCCGGGCCAGTCGCCCCAGCATTTT. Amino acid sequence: CASSPGQSPQHF.

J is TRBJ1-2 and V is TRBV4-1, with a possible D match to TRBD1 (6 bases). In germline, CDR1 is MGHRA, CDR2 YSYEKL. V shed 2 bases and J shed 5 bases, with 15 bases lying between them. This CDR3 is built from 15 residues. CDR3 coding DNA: TGCGCCAGCAGCCAACTGGGGGCGCAGGGATATGGCTACACCTTC. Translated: CASSQLGAQGYGYTF.

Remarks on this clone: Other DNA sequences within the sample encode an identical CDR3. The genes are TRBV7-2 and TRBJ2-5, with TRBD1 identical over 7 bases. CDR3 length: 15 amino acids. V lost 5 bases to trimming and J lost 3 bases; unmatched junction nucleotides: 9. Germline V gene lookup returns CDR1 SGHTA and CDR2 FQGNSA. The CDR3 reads CASSPQGGQKETQYF. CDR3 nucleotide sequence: TGTGCCAGCAGCCCCCAAGGGGGACAGAAAGAGACCCAGTACTTC.

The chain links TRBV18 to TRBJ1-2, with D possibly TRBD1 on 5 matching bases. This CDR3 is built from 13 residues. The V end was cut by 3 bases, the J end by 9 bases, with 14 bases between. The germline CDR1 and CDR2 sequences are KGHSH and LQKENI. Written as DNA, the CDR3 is TGTGCCAGCTCACCTCAGGGAGGAGCAAGCTACACCTTC. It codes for CASSPQGGASYTF.

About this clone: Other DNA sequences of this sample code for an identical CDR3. CDR3 nucleotide sequence: TGTGCCAGCAGCTTAGCGCAAGGAGGCACTGAAGCTTTCTTT. Translated, it gives CASSLAQGGTEAFF. This rearrangement joins TRBV7-2 to TRBJ1-1; D not resolved. The CDR3 runs 14 residues. Germline CDR1 is SGHTA and CDR2 is FQGNSA. With 0 bases removed from V and 4 bases from J, the gap between germline ends came to 9 bases. The variable domain in full, completed from reference TRBV7-2 and TRBJ1-1, reads GAGVSQSPSNKVTEKGKDVELRCDPISGHTALYWYRQSLGQGLEFLIYFQGNSAPDKSGLPSDRFSAERTGGSVSTLTIQRTQQEDSAVYLCASSLAQGGTEAFFGQGTRLTVV.

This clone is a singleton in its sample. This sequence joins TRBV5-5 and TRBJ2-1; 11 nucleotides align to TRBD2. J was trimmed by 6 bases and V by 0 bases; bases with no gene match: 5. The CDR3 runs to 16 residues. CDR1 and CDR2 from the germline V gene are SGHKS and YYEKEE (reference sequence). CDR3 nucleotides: TGTGCCAGCAGCTTGGGACTAGCGGGAACAATCAATGAGCAGTTCTTC. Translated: CASSLGLAGTINEQFF.

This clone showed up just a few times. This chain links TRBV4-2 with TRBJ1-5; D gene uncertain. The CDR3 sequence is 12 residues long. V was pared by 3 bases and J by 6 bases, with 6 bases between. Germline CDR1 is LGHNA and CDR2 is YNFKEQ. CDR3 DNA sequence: TGTGCCAGCAGCCAGCCCGGTCAGCCCCAGCATTTT. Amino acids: CASSQPGQPQHF.

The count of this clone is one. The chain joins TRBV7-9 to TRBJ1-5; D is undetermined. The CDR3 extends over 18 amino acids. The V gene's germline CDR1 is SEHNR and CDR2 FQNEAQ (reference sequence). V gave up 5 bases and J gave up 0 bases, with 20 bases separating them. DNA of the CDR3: TGTGCCAGCAGCCCAAACGCCCTCGACCCTTATAGCAATCAGCCCCAGCATTTT. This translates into CASSPNALDPYSNQPQHF.

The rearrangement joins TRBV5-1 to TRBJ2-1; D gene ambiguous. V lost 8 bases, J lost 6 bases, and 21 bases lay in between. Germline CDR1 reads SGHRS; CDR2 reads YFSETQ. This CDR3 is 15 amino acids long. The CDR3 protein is CASLLTANSGNEQFF. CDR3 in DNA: TGCGCCAGTCTCTTAACCGCCAATTCGGGCAATGAGCAGTTCTTC.

CDR3 sequence (DNA): TGCGCCAGCAGACCAGATCGATGGGTAGATACGCAGTATTTT. Its protein product is CASRPDRWVDTQYF. V is TRBV5-1 and J is TRBJ2-3; D not resolved. The V end lost 5 bases, the J end lost 5 bases, and 15 bases lay between the germline ends. CDR1 SGHRS and CDR2 YFSETQ come from the germline V gene. The CDR3 runs to 14 residues.

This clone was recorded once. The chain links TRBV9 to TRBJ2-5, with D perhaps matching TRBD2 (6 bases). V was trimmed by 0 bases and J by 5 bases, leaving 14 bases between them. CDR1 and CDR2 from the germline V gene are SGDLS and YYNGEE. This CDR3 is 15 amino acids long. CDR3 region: CASSVGSGEVETQYF. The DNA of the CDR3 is TGTGCCAGCAGCGTAGGATCTGGGGAGGTGGAGACCCAGTACTTC. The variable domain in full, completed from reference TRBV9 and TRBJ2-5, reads DSGVTQTPKHLITATGQRVTLRCSPRSGDLSVYWYQQSLDQGLQFLIQYYNGEERAKGNILERFSAQQFPDLHSELNLSSLELGDSALYFCASSVGSGEVETQYFGPGTRLLVL.

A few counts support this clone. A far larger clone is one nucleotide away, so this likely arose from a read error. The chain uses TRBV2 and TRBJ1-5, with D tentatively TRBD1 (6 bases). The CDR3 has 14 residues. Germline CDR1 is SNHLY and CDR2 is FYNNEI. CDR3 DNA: TGTGCCGGCAGTGTACAGGGATCCCATCAGCCCCAGCATTTT. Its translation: CAGSVQGSHQPQHF. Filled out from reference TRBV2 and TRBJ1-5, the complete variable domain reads EPEVTQTPSHQVTQMGQEVILRCVPISNHLYFYWYRQILGQKVEFLVSFYNNEISEKSEIFDDQFSVERPDGSNFTLKIRSTKLEDSAMYFCAGSVQGSHQPQHFGDGTRLSIL.

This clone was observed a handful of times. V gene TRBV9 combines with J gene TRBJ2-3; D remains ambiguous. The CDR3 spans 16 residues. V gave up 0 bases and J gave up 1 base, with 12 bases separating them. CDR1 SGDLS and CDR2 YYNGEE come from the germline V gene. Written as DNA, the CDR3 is TGTGCCAGCAGCGTAGACGCCCCCGCTCGCACAGATACGCAGTATTTT. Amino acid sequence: CASSVDAPARTDTQYF.

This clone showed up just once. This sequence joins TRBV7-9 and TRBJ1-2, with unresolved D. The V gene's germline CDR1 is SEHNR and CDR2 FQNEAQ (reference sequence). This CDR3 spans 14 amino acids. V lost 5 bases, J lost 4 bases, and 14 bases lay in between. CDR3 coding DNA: TGTGCCAGCAGCCCTCCTGGAGGATTCTATGGCTACACCTTC. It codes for CASSPPGGFYGYTF. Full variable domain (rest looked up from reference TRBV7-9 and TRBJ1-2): DTGVSQNPRHKITKRGQNVTFRCDPISEHNRLYWYRQTLGQGPEFLTYFQNEAQLEKSRLLSDRFSAERPKGSFSTLEIQRTEQGDSAMYLCASSPPGGFYGYTFGSGTRLTVV.

This chain's CDR3 is CASSPTAGVDYGYTF. For the CDR3, the DNA is TGTGCCAGCTCACCAACGGCAGGGGTGGACTATGGCTACACCTTC. The chain joins TRBV18 to TRBJ1-2, with TRBD1 as a possible D gene (6 bases). V lost 2 bases, J lost 3 bases, and 13 bases lay in between. The CDR3 has 15 amino acids. Germline lookup yields CDR1 KGHSH and CDR2 LQKENI.

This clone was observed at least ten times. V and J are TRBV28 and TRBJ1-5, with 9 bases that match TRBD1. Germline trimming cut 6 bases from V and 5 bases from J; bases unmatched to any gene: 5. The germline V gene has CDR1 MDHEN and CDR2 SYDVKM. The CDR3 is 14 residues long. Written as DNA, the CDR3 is TGTGCCAGCAGGGACAGGGGCGAATATCAGCCCCAGCATTTT. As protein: CASRDRGEYQPQHF.

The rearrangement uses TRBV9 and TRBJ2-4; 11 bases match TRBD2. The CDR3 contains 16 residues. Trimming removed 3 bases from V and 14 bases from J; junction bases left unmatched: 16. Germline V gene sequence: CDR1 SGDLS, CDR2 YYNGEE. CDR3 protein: CASSAILAGGPARKYF. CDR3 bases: TGTGCCAGCAGCGCCATCTTAGCGGGAGGGCCTGCAAGGAAGTACTTC.

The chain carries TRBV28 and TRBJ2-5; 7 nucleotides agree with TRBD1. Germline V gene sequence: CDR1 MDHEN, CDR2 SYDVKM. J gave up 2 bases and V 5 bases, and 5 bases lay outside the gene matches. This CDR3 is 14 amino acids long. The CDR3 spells CASSPDRAQETQYF. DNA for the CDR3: TGTGCCAGCAGTCCAGACAGGGCGCAAGAGACCCAGTACTTC.

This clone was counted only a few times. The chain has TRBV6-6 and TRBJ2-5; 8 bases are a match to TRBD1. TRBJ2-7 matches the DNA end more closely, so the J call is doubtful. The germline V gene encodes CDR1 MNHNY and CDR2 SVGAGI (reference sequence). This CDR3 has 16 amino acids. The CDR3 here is CASRRETGALTYEQYF. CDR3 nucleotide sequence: TGTGCCAGCAGAAGGGAGACAGGGGCCCTCACCTACGAGCAGTACTTC.